This paragraph covers one TCR beta chain sequence. Its cognate antigen is unknown. A much larger clone differs by one base, so this may be a read error. The data belong to a study of T cells after yellow fever vaccination. The study's findings and limits: Among primary-vaccination clones, most reappeared after the booster, at approximately 96% for CD4 and roughly 90% for CD8.

V shed 4 bases and J 2 bases; nucleotides not matched to a gene: 2. CDR3 length: 16 residues. Germline loops: CDR1 MDHEN, CDR2 SYDVKM. As TCR cDNA was made by 5'RACE template switching, a universal primer site and UMIs were added. In TCRdb, the 5' RACE reads were re-called with MiXCR into one record per CDR3 protein. The sample contains around 230,000 distinct CDR3 sequences, approximately 6.7% of which appear only once. The sequencing used CD4+ T cells sorted from PBMCs, collected on the day of the yellow fever booster vaccination. This TCR came from a man aged 30 to 45 who received the YFV17D yellow fever vaccine. This rearrangement joins TRBV28 to TRBJ2-1, with TRBD2 identical over 13 bases. The CDR3 region has the DNA TGTGCCAGCAGTTCTACTAGCGGGAGGGCCTACAATGAGCAGTTCTTC. The encoded protein is CASSSTSGRAYNEQFF.